One and the same sample provided the 18 T cell receptor beta chains below, sequenced in a study of cytomegalovirus exposure and HLA in healthy donors. Primers included in the PCR were 60 Vbeta and 13 Jbeta primers. TCRdb's table, derived via immunoSEQ multiplex PCR, lists solely in-frame clones and lacks some. The table includes 150,000 to 200,000 clones, around 80% detected once. The sequenced sample consisted of PBMCs. The receptors were sampled from a woman aged 25 to 45 in good health and CMV-seropositive.

This clone has a handful of counts. Other DNA variants within this sample encode the same CDR3. The chain joins TRBV5-1 to TRBJ1-5, with 8 bases lining up with TRBD1. This CDR3 region has 14 residues. Germline V CDR1 and CDR2: SGHRS, YFSETQ. V shed 3 bases, J shed 6 bases, and the junction held 5 bases outside the gene matches. The CDR3 DNA reads TGCGCCAGCAGCTCCGGGACAGGTGGTCAGCCCCAGCATTTT. It translates to CASSSGTGGQPQHF.

The chain combines TRBV4-3 with TRBJ1-1, with D hard to call. Trimming took off 0 bases at V and 0 bases at J, with 8 bases between the two ends. The CDR3 runs to 15 residues. Germline V gives CDR1 LGHNA, CDR2 YSLEER. CDR3 in amino acids: CASSQDNTLNTEAFF. Here the CDR3 DNA reads TGCGCCAGCAGCCAAGATAACACCCTGAACACTGAAGCTTTCTTT.

J is TRBJ2-3 and V is TRBV4-3, with 8 bases aligning to TRBD2. With V trimmed by 4 bases and J by 5 bases, 17 bases remained unmatched. The CDR3 is made up of 18 amino acids. The germline V gene has CDR1 LGHNA and CDR2 YSLEER. This CDR3 reads CASSPFLGRGVDQDTQYF. The CDR3 nucleotides read TGCGCCAGCAGCCCTTTCCTCGGGCGGGGGGTAGATCAAGATACGCAGTATTTT.

This clone has a handful of counts. The V call is TRBV5-1, the J call TRBJ2-6; no clear D. The germline CDR1 and CDR2 sequences are SGHRS and YFSETQ. Trimming shortened V by 0 bases and J by 0 bases, and 10 bases separated the two germline ends. CDR3 length: 17 amino acids. CDR3 region: CASSLGSDTSGANVLTF. The DNA of the CDR3 is TGCGCCAGCAGCTTGGGTTCCGACACCTCTGGGGCCAACGTCCTGACTTTC.

This rearrangement joins TRBV7-9 to TRBJ1-4; D may be TRBD1 (6 bases). Germline CDR1 is SEHNR and CDR2 is FQNEAQ (reference sequence). Trimming removed 4 bases at V and 11 bases at J, with 11 bases between. This CDR3 is built from 12 residues. CDR3 DNA sequence: TGTGCCAGCAGCTCTTCAGGGGAGAAACTGTTTTTT. Protein product: CASSSSGEKLFF.

Points on this clone: One junction end does not reproduce the germline sequence, and a read error may be involved. The CDR3 sequence: CASTLVPQGQGARGYTF. Written as DNA, the CDR3 is TGTGCCAGCACCTTAGTTCCGCAGGGACAGGGGGCGAGGGGCTACACCTTC. The gene calls are TRBV7-2 and TRBJ1-2, with TRBD1 matching 12 bases. This CDR3 is built from 17 residues. Germline V gene data show CDR1 as SGHTA and CDR2 as FQGNSA.

J is TRBJ2-7 and V is TRBV28; 9 bases are a match to TRBD1. This CDR3 region has 19 residues. From germline, CDR1 is MDHEN and CDR2 SYDVKM. V was clipped by 4 bases and J by 2 bases; unmatched bases: 18. The DNA of the CDR3 is TGTGCCAGCAGTTCCCCGGTCACGTCCAAGACAGGGGGAACCTACGAGCAGTACTTC. Translating it yields CASSSPVTSKTGGTYEQYF.

The genes are TRBV28 and TRBJ2-7; 8 positions agree with TRBD1. Germline CDR1 MDHEN, CDR2 SYDVKM. The CDR3 length is 14 residues. After removal of 4 bases from V and 6 bases from J, the junction contained 8 bases not matched to a gene. This CDR3 is CASSSRGLGLEQYF. In DNA form, the CDR3 reads TGTGCCAGCAGTTCCAGGGGGCTGGGGCTCGAGCAGTACTTC.

This chain connects TRBV5-1 to TRBJ2-2, with 11 nucleotides matching TRBD2. After removal of 9 bases from V and 4 bases from J, the junction contained 5 bases not matched to a gene. Germline CDR1 and CDR2: SGHRS and YFSETQ. The length of the CDR3 is 14 residues. Here the CDR3 reads CATGLAGGTGELFF. For the CDR3, the DNA is TGCGCCACCGGACTAGCGGGCGGCACCGGGGAGCTGTTTTTT.

The chain has TRBV6-4 and TRBJ2-7, with D possibly TRBD1 on 6 matching bases. Trimming stripped 8 bases from V and 1 base from J, with 12 bases between. The CDR3 length is 13 residues. Per germline, CDR1 MRHNA and CDR2 SNTAGT. CDR3 protein: CASSLRGSYEQYF. The CDR3 DNA follows: TGTGCCAGCTCCCTGAGGGGGTCCTACGAGCAGTACTTC.

This clone was detected only a few times. The chain's CDR3 is CASSVGLAEETQYF. The CDR3 DNA sequence: TGCGCCAGCAGCGTGGGACTAGCGGAGGAGACCCAGTACTTC. The J gene is TRBJ2-5, the V gene TRBV5-1; 11 positions agree with TRBD2. Per the germline V gene, CDR1 is SGHRS and CDR2 is YFSETQ. V shed 4 bases and J 5 bases; nucleotides not matched to a gene: 4. The CDR3 runs to 14 residues.

The chain joins TRBV14 to TRBJ2-7; TRBD1 agrees at 7 bases. V was pared by 10 bases and J by 0 bases, with 12 bases of the junction left unmatched. From germline, CDR1 is SGHDN and CDR2 FVKESK. The CDR3 length is 15 residues. The CDR3 loop reads CATLEGTASSYEQYF. CDR3 nucleotides: TGTGCCACCCTAGAGGGGACAGCAAGCTCCTACGAGCAGTACTTC.

This clone is a singleton in its sample. The chain recombines TRBV4-3 with TRBJ1-1, with 7 bases aligning to TRBD1. Germline CDR1 reads LGHNA; CDR2 reads YSLEER. The CDR3 runs to 15 residues. Losses at the gene ends were 0 bases for V and 2 bases for J; bases not matched to a gene: 3. CDR3 sequence reads: CASSQEAGGNTEAFF. DNA for the CDR3: TGCGCCAGCAGCCAAGAAGCAGGGGGAAACACTGAAGCTTTCTTT.

This chain joins TRBV10-3 and TRBJ1-4, with TRBD1 as a possible D gene (5 bases). The CDR3 is made up of 15 amino acids. The V gene's germline CDR1 is ENHRY and CDR2 SYGVKD. The V end lost 11 bases, the J end lost 0 bases, and 16 bases lay between the germline ends. CDR3: CAVRRGSATNEKLFF. CDR3 bases: TGTGCCGTAAGGCGGGGGTCTGCAACTAATGAAAAACTGTTTTTT.

This chain connects TRBV7-2 to TRBJ1-2; possible D gene TRBD1, 6 bases. Germline loops: CDR1 SGHTA, CDR2 FQGNSA. This CDR3 has 15 amino acids. V lost 3 bases and J lost 4, with 15 bases in between. CDR3 protein: CASSFGGRLGYGYTF. The CDR3 DNA reads TGTGCCAGCAGCTTCGGGGGGCGCCTAGGCTATGGCTACACCTTC.

V gene TRBV5-6 combines with J gene TRBJ2-7; a possible D gene is TRBD2 (5 bases). V was pared by 4 bases and J by 4 bases, with 21 bases between. This CDR3 spans 16 amino acids. The germline CDR1 and CDR2 sequences are SGHDT and YYEEEE. Written as DNA, the CDR3 is TGTGCCAGCAGCGGTACCGGGATCACCTCGCGGTACGAGCAGTACTTC. Its translation: CASSGTGITSRYEQYF.

This chain connects TRBV9 to TRBJ2-1; 7 bases match TRBD1. The CDR3 is 16 amino acids. V shed 0 bases and J 1 base; nucleotides not matched to a gene: 4. Germline CDR1 SGDLS, CDR2 YYNGEE. The CDR3 sequence is CASSVARTGSYNEQFF. CDR3 DNA: TGTGCCAGCAGCGTAGCCCGGACAGGATCCTACAATGAGCAGTTCTTC.

The chain employs TRBV18 and TRBJ1-2; 7 nucleotides match TRBD1. The CDR3 covers 14 residues. The J segment lost 8 bases and the V segment lost 8 bases, leaving 14 bases of the junction unmatched. CDR1 KGHSH and CDR2 LQKENI come from the germline V gene. The CDR3 spells CASATTRDSEGYTF. Here the CDR3 DNA reads TGTGCCAGCGCCACTACCCGGGACAGTGAGGGCTACACCTTC.